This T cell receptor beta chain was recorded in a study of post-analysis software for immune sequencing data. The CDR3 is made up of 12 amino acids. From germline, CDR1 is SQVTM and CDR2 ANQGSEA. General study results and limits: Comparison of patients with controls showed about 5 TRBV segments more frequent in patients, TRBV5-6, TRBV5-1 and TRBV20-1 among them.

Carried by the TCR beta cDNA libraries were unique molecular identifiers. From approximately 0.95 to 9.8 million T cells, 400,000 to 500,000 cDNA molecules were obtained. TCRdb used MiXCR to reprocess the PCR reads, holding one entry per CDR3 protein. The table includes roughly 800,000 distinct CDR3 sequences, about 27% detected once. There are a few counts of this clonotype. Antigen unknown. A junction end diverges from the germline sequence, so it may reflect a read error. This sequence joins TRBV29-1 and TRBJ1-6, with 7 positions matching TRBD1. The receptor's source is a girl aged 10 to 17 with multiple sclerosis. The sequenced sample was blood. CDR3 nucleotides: TGCAGCGTTGGGCAGGGGGATTCACCCCCCCACTTT. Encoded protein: CSVGQGDSPPHF. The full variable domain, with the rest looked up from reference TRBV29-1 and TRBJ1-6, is SAVISQKPSRDICQRGTSLTIQCQVDSQVTMMFWYRQQPGQSLTLIATANQGSEATYESGFVIDKFPISRPNLTFSTLTVSNMSPEDSSIYLCSVGQGDSPPHFGNGTRLTVT.